The rows below give T cell receptor beta chains drawn from one sample of a study of CD8+ T cells in alopecia areata. The data were produced by immunoSEQ multiplex PCR, yet TCRdb's version contains in-frame clones alone and is incomplete. The sample yields roughly 5,000 clones, roughly 70% seen once. This specimen consisted of skin, obtained at week 24, from a patient treated with tofacitinib. Every receptor here comes from a human donor with alopecia areata. CDR3s include the opening cysteine and the closing phenylalanine or tryptophan. The D gene is left open where the match is weak. Not all rows give a size; the values are once, few, many and, for expanded clones, a class.

clone_size j_call d_call v_call cdr3_aa cdr3_nt
NA TRBJ2-1 NA TRBV7-6 CASSSGSFNSYNEQFF TGTGCCAGCTCTTCGGGGTCCTTTAACTCCTACAATGAGCAGTTCTTC
NA TRBJ2-5 NA TRBV11-2 CASSLGSPLVQETQYF TGTGCCAGCAGCTTAGGGTCTCCCTTAGTACAGGAGACCCAGTACTTC
few TRBJ2-1 NA TRBV9 CASSSLGGRSEQFF TGTGCCAGCAGCTCATTGGGGGGAAGGAGTGAGCAGTTCTTC
once TRBJ2-7 NA TRBV30 CAWSRQASTYEQYF TGTGCCTGGAGCAGACAGGCGAGCACCTACGAGCAGTACTTC
NA TRBJ1-6 NA TRBV13 CASRLTTGNSPLHF TGTGCCAGCAGACTTACGACCGGGAATTCACCCCTCCACTTT
NA TRBJ2-4 NA TRBV10-3 CAISESITGQVAKNIQYF TGTGCCATCAGTGAGTCGATTACAGGGCAGGTAGCCAAAAACATTCAGTACTTC
NA TRBJ1-2 TRBD1 TRBV5-5 CASSLTGGGYTF TGTGCCAGCAGCTTGACAGGGGGCGGCTACACCTTC
NA TRBJ2-6 NA TRBV5-4 CASSPYNSGANVLTF TGTGCCAGCAGCCCGTACAACTCTGGGGCCAACGTCCTGACTTTC
NA TRBJ2-7 NA TRBV2 CASSPNPYEQYF TGTGCCAGCAGTCCAAACCCCTACGAGCAGTACTTC
few TRBJ1-5 NA TRBV6-1 CASSEYRPQHF TGTGCCAGCAGTGAATACAGGCCCCAGCATTTT
NA TRBJ1-4 NA TRBV6-6 CASGKPGEKLFF TGTGCCAGCGGGAAGCCGGGTGAAAAACTGTTTTTT
few TRBJ2-6 NA TRBV6-5 CASSIRGTGANVLTF TGTGCCAGCAGTATCAGGGGCACTGGGGCCAACGTCCTGACTTTC
NA TRBJ1-4 NA TRBV9 CASSVAEGEKLFF TGTGCCAGCAGCGTAGCCGAAGGGGAAAAACTGTTTTTT
NA TRBJ1-6 TRBD1 TRBV6-1 CASKGQNDSPLHF TGTGCCAGCAAGGGACAGAACGATTCACCCCTCCACTTT
NA TRBJ1-5 NA TRBV6-6 CASSYITGNSNQPQHF TGTGCCAGCAGTTACATCACGGGTAATAGCAATCAGCCCCAGCATTTT
NA TRBJ2-7 NA TRBV19 CASSLRAPGPYEQYF TGTGCCAGTAGTCTAAGGGCCCCGGGGCCCTACGAGCAGTACTTC
once TRBJ2-5 TRBD2 TRBV4-1 CASSPHRTSGGPVEPQYF TGCGCCAGCAGCCCCCACCGGACTAGCGGGGGGCCCGTGGAACCCCAGTACTTC
once TRBJ2-5 NA TRBV29-1 CSVDRGAFGTQYF TGCAGCGTTGATCGGGGGGCATTCGGGACCCAGTACTTC
NA TRBJ2-5 NA TRBV20-1 CSAWDQETQYF TGCAGTGCCTGGGACCAAGAGACCCAGTACTTC
NA TRBJ2-1 NA TRBV7-7 CASSPRVGTGVYNEQFF TGTGCTAGCAGCCCCCGGGTCGGGACGGGGGTCTACAATGAGCAGTTCTTC
NA TRBJ1-5 NA TRBV10-3 CAISDSEYSNQPQHF TGTGCCATCAGTGATTCTGAATATAGCAATCAGCCCCAGCATTTT
NA TRBJ1-5 NA TRBV19 CATDPGNQPQHF TGTGCCACGGACCCCGGCAATCAGCCCCAGCATTTT
NA TRBJ2-7 NA TRBV27 CASSPPGTPPYEQYF TGTGCCAGCAGTCCACCCGGGACCCCCCCTTACGAGCAGTACTTC
NA TRBJ2-3 TRBD1 TRBV9 CASSVRQGLGTTDTQYF TGTGCCAGCAGCGTTAGACAGGGTTTAGGGACCACAGATACGCAGTATTTT
NA TRBJ1-5 NA TRBV4-1 CASSQVDMGFYSNQPQHF TGCGCCAGCAGCCAAGTTGACATGGGTTTTTATAGCAATCAGCCCCAGCATTTT
NA TRBJ1-6 TRBD1 TRBV5-4 CASSLAGGRNSPLHF TGTGCCAGCAGCTTGGCAGGGGGCCGCAATTCACCCCTCCACTTT
NA TRBJ1-5 NA TRBV19 CASSNPGTPQHF TGTGCCAGTAGTAACCCGGGAACGCCCCAGCATTTT
NA TRBJ2-7 NA TRBV7-6 CASSPGPNYEQYF TGTGCCAGCAGCCCTGGGCCAAACTACGAGCAGTACTTC
NA TRBJ2-7 TRBD1 TRBV7-2 CASSQWDRSSYEQYF TGTGCCAGCAGCCAGTGGGACAGGAGCTCCTACGAGCAGTACTTC
NA TRBJ2-1 TRBD2 TRBV5-4 CASRRTSGRGEQFF TGTGCCAGCCGCCGGACTAGCGGGAGGGGTGAGCAGTTCTTC
NA TRBJ2-3 NA TRBV7-2 CASLWAGASTDTQYF TGTGCCAGCTTGTGGGCGGGGGCCAGCACAGATACGCAGTATTTT
NA TRBJ1-5 TRBD1 TRBV27 CASSLRAGGGGNQPQHF TGTGCCAGCAGTTTAAGGGCAGGGGGCGGAGGCAATCAGCCCCAGCATTTT
NA TRBJ2-5 NA TRBV5-5 CASSLSPNMEETQYF TGTGCCAGCAGCTTGTCCCCTAACATGGAAGAGACCCAGTACTTC
few TRBJ1-2 NA TRBV4-2 CASSRESGGRGYGYTF TGTGCCAGCAGCCGAGAGTCTGGGGGGCGCGGCTATGGCTACACCTTC
NA TRBJ2-2 NA TRBV5-1 CASRPTGLNTGELFF TGCGCCAGCAGGCCGACGGGACTCAACACCGGGGAGCTGTTTTTT
NA TRBJ1-1 NA TRBV19 CASSFLGNIEAFF TGTGCCAGTAGTTTTTTGGGGAATATTGAAGCTTTCTTT
NA TRBJ1-5 NA TRBV7-9 CASSSAEAGNQPQHF TGTGCCAGCAGTAGTGCAGAGGCCGGCAATCAGCCCCAGCATTTT
NA TRBJ1-2 NA TRBV19 CASSQIRANRKTYGYTF TGTGCCAGTAGTCAGATAAGGGCAAATCGAAAGACCTATGGCTACACCTTC
NA TRBJ2-5 TRBD2 TRBV5-1 CARSRGGSQETQYF TGCGCCCGCAGCCGGGGGGGGTCCCAAGAGACCCAGTACTTC
NA TRBJ2-1 NA TRBV6-1 CASSGRANSHEQFF TGTGCCAGCAGTGGACGGGCAAATTCCCATGAGCAGTTCTTC
few TRBJ1-2 TRBD1 TRBV4-1 CASSHLRRQGKGYTF TGCGCCAGCAGCCACTTACGCCGACAGGGGAAAGGCTACACCTTC
few TRBJ2-3 TRBD2 TRBV11-2 CASSLGEGLNRDTQYF TGTGCCAGCAGCTTAGGCGAGGGACTAAACAGGGATACGCAGTATTTT
few TRBJ1-5 NA TRBV6-8 CASSYSGRYNQPQHF TGTGCCAGCAGTTACTCGGGACGGTACAATCAGCCCCAGCATTTT
NA TRBJ2-5 TRBD2 TRBV7-2 CASSLGGATSGAWETQYF TGTGCCAGCAGCTTAGGGGGGGCGACTAGCGGGGCTTGGGAGACCCAGTACTTC
NA TRBJ2-3 NA TRBV2 CASKKTGLSTDTQYF TGTGCCAGCAAAAAAACGGGACTCTCCACAGATACGCAGTATTTT
NA TRBJ2-3 NA TRBV5-1 CASSSGLRGSDTQYF TGCGCCAGCAGCTCGGGACTTAGGGGATCAGATACGCAGTATTTT
NA TRBJ2-7 NA TRBV6-6 CASSYSPGEREQYF TGTGCCAGCAGTTACTCGCCGGGTGAACGAGAGCAGTACTTC
NA TRBJ1-1 NA TRBV10-3 CAISAVRGRTNTEAFF TGTGCCATCAGTGCCGTCAGGGGAAGGACGAACACTGAAGCTTTCTTT
NA TRBJ2-5 TRBD1 TRBV5-1 CASRGTGSWQETQYF TGCGCCAGCAGAGGGACAGGGTCCTGGCAAGAGACCCAGTACTTC
NA TRBJ2-7 NA TRBV5-4 CASSSHSTYEQYF TGTGCCAGCAGCTCCCACTCTACCTACGAGCAGTACTTC
NA TRBJ2-7 TRBD1 TRBV7-2 CASSSRQGAYEQYF TGTGCCAGCAGCTCCAGACAGGGAGCCTACGAGCAGTACTTC
NA TRBJ2-7 NA TRBV7-6 CASSPGPNYEQYF TGTGCCAGCAGCCCGGGGCCCAACTACGAGCAGTACTTC
NA TRBJ1-5 NA TRBV11-2 CASSLDIVTPQPQHF TGTGCCAGCAGCTTAGATATAGTAACGCCTCAGCCCCAGCATTTT
NA TRBJ1-1 NA TRBV10-3 CAISDKGPGSTEAFF TGTGCCATCAGTGATAAGGGGCCTGGGAGCACTGAAGCTTTCTTT
few TRBJ2-7 TRBD2 TRBV6-6 CASSYSSGGAYEQYF TGTGCCAGCAGTTACTCTAGCGGGGGGGCCTACGAGCAGTACTTC
NA TRBJ2-5 NA TRBV5-1 CASSLQGTQETQYF TGCGCCAGCAGCTTGCAAGGGACCCAAGAGACCCAGTACTTC
once TRBJ2-7 NA TRBV29-1 CSVAAGRHEQYF TGCAGCGTTGCGGCAGGGCGCCACGAGCAGTACTTC
NA TRBJ2-3 TRBD2 TRBV7-2 CASSLSGGATDTQYF TGTGCCAGCAGCTTGAGCGGGGGGGCCACAGATACGCAGTATTTT
NA TRBJ1-3 NA TRBV6-6 CASRDTGNTIYF TGTGCCAGCAGGGATACTGGAAACACCATATATTTT
once TRBJ1-1 NA TRBV5-1 CASRAGLSLENTEAFF TGCGCCAGCAGAGCTGGGCTCAGCCTAGAGAACACTGAAGCTTTCTTT